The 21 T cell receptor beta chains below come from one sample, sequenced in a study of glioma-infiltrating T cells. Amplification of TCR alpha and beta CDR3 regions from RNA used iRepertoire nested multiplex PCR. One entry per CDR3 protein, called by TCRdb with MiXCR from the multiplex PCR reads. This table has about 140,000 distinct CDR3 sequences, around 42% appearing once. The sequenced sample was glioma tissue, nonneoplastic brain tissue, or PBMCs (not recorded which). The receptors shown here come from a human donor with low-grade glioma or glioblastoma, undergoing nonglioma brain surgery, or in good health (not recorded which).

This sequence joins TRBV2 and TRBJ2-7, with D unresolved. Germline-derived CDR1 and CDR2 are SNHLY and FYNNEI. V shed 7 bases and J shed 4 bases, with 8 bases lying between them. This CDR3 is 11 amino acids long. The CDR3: CASTPRYEQYF. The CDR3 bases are TGTGCCAGCACGCCCAGATACGAGCAGTACTTC.

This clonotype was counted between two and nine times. DNA for the CDR3: TGTGCCAGCAGTTCGACTAGCGGGGGGACCGGGGAGCTGTTTTTT. Its translation is CASSSTSGGTGELFF. V usage is TRBV6-2 or TRBV6-3 and J usage is TRBJ2-2; 13 bases fit TRBD2. Germline-derived CDR1 and CDR2 are MNHEY and SVGEGT. With 4 bases clipped from V and 5 bases from J, the junction kept 1 base outside the gene matches. The length of the CDR3 is 15 residues.

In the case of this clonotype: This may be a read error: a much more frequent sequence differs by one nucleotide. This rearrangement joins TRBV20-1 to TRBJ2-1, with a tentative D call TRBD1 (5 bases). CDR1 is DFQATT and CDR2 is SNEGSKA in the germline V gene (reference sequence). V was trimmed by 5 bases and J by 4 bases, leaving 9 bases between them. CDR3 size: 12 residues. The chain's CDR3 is CSASDRYNEQFF. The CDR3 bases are TGCAGTGCTTCTGACAGATACAATGAGCAGTTCTTC.

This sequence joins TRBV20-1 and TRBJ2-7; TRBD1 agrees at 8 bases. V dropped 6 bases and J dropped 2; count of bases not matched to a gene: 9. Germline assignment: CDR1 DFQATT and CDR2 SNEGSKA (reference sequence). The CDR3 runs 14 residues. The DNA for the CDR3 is TGCAGTGCGAACACAGGGGGGTCTGCCTACGAGCAGTACTTC. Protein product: CSANTGGSAYEQYF.

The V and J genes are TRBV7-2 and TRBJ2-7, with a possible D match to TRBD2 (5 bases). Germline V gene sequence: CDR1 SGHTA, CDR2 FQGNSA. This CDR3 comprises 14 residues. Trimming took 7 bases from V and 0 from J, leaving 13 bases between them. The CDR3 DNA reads TGTGCCAGCACCCTGGACTTAAACTCCTACGAGCAGTACTTC. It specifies CASTLDLNSYEQYF.

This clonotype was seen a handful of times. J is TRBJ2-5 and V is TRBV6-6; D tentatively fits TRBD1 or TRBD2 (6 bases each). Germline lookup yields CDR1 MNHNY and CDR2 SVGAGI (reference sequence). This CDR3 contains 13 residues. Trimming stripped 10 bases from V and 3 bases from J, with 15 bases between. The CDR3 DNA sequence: TGTGCCATCAGGGGACTGCCCGAAGAGACCCAGTACTTC. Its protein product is CAIRGLPEETQYF.

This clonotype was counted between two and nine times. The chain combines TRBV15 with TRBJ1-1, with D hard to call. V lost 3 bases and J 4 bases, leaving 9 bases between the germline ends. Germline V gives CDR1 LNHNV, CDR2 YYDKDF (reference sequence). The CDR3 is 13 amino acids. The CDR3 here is CATSRVPGTEAFF. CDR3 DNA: TGTGCCACCAGCAGGGTACCTGGCACTGAAGCTTTCTTT.

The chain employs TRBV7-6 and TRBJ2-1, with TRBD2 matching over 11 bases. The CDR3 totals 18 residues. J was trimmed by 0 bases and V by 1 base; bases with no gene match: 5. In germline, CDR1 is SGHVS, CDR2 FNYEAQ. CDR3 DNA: TGTGCCAGCAGCTTAGAACTAGCGGGAGTTAGCTCCTACAATGAGCAGTTCTTC. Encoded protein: CASSLELAGVSSYNEQFF.

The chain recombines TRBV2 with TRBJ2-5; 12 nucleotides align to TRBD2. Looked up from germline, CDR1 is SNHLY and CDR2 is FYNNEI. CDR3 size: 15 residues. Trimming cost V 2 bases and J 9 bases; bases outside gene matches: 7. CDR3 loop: CASSELPSSGGAQYF. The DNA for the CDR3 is TGTGCCAGCAGTGAATTGCCGTCTAGCGGGGGGGCCCAGTACTTC.

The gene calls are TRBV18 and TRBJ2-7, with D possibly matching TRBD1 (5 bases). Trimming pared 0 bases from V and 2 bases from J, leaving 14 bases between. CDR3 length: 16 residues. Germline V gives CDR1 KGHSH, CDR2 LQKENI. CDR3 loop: CASSPPGQVLPYEQYF. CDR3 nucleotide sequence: TGTGCCAGCTCACCACCGGGGCAGGTGCTTCCCTACGAGCAGTACTTC.

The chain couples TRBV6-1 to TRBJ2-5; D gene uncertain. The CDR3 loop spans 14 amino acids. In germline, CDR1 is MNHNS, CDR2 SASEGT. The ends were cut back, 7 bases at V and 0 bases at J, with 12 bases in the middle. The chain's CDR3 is CASTSPFDQETQYF. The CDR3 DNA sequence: TGTGCCAGCACCTCCCCCTTCGACCAAGAGACCCAGTACTTC.

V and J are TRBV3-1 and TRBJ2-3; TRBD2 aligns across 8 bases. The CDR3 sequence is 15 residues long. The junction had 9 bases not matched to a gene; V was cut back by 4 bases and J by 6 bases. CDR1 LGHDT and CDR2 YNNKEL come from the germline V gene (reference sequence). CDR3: CASSPAGVYTDTQYF. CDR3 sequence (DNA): TGTGCCAGCAGCCCAGCGGGAGTTTATACGGATACGCAGTATTTT.

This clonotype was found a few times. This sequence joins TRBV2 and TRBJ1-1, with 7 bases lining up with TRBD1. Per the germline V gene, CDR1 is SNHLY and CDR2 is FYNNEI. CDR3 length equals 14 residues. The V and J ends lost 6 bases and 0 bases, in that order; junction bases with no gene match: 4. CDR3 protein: CASSTQGMNTEAFF. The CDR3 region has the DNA TGTGCCAGCAGCACACAGGGGATGAACACTGAAGCTTTCTTT.

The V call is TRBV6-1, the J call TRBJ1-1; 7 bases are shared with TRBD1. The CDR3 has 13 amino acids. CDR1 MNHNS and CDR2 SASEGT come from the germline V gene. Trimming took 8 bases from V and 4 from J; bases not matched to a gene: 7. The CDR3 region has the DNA TGTGCCAGCCAACCGGACAGGCTCACTGAAGCTTTCTTT. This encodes CASQPDRLTEAFF.

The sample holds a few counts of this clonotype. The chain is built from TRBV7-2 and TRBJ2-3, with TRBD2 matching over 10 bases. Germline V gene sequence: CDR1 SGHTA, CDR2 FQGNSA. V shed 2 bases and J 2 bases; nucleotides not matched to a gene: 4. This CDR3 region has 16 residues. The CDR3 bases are TGTGCCAGCAGCTTAATAGGACTAGCGGTCACAGATACGCAGTATTTT. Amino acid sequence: CASSLIGLAVTDTQYF.

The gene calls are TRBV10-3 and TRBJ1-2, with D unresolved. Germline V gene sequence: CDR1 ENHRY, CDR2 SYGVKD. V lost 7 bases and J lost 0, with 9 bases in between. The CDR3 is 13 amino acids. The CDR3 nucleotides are TGTGCCATCAACCCGGGGTCTAACTATGGCTACACCTTC. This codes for CAINPGSNYGYTF.

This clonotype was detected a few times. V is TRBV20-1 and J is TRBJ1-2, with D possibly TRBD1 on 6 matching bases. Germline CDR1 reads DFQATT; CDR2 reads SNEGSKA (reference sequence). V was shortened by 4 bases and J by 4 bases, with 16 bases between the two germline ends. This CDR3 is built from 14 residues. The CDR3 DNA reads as TGCAGTGCTAAGAGGGATATGACAGGCTATGGCTACACCTTC. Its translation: CSAKRDMTGYGYTF.

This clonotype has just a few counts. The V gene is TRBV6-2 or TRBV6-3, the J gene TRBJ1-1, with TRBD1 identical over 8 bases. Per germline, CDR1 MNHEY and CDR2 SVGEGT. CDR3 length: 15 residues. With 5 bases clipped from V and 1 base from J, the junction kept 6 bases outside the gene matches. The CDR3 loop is CASSQATGGNTEAFF. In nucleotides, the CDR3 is TGTGCCAGCAGTCAGGCTACAGGGGGGAACACTGAAGCTTTCTTT.

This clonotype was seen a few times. CDR3 amino acids: CASSQVDRGNQPQHF. CDR3 DNA sequence: TGCGCCAGCAGCCAGGTTGACAGGGGAAATCAGCCCCAGCATTTT. The chain recombines TRBV4-1 with TRBJ1-5; TRBD1 matches 8 bases. With V trimmed by 3 bases and J by 4 bases, 5 bases remained unmatched. CDR3 length equals 15 residues. The germline CDR1 and CDR2 sequences are MGHRA and YSYEKL.

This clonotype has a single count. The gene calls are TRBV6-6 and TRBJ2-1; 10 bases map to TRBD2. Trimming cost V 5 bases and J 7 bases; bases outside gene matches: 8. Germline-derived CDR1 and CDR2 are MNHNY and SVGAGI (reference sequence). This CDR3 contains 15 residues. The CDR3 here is CASSDLRLAGNEQFF. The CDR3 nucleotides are TGTGCCAGCAGTGACTTAAGACTAGCGGGTAATGAGCAGTTCTTC.

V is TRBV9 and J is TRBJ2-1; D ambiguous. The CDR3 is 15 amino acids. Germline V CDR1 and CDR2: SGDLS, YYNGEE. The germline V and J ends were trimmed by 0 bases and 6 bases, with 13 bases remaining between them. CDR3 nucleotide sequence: TGTGCCAGCAGCGTAGAAGTGACCGCCGTCAATGAGCAGTTCTTC. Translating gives CASSVEVTAVNEQFF.